This T cell receptor beta chain derives from a study of technical replicates of blood from four donors. V was pared by 2 bases and J by 4 bases, with 6 bases between. CDR3 size: 12 residues. Germline assignment: CDR1 SGHRS and CDR2 YFSETQ. Sequencing was performed with immunoSEQ multiplex PCR; in TCRdb, only in-frame clones are kept and a portion is missing. Of tens of thousands of clones detected, around 91% appear once; the ten largest clones hold about 0.38%. The sequencing sample was made of T cells isolated from PBMCs. The TCR was taken from a human donor in good health. The chain combines TRBV5-1 with TRBJ1-1; no definite D call. The CDR3 DNA reads as TGCGCCAGCAGCTTTAGAAGCACTGAAGCTTTCTTT. This sequence encodes CASSFRSTEAFF.